The T cell receptor (beta chain) described here comes from a study of T cell responses to AZD1222 COVID-19 vaccine. On this clone itself: Its antigen is unknown.

The CDR3 runs to 14 residues. CDR1 and CDR2 from the germline V gene are MNHEY and SVGAGI. V was clipped by 3 bases and J by 5 bases; unmatched bases: 5. The study's findings and limits: Repertoire sampling occurred only after the peak T cell response. At baseline, just six or seven AZD1222 recipients tested seropositive. Along spike, vaccine-associated CD4 TCRs were found throughout, with dominance at 160-218 and 743-854.

Pooled samples include second doses given at about 4 or 12 weeks. Sequencing was performed with immunoSEQ multiplex PCR; in TCRdb, only in-frame clones are kept and a portion is missing. The table shows about 67,000 clones, with about 80% occurring only once. The V call is TRBV6-5, the J call TRBJ1-1; 8 positions agree with TRBD1. This clonotype was sampled from an adult who received the AZD1222 COVID-19 vaccine. The sample in question was peripheral blood, obtained 28 days after the second AZD1222 dose. The chain's CDR3 is CASSYSRGRTEAFF. The DNA of the CDR3 is TGTGCCAGCAGTTATTCCAGGGGGCGGACTGAAGCTTTCTTT.